The next 7 T cell receptor beta chains were all read from a single sample in a study of CD8+CD57+ T cells in acquired aplastic anemia. Investigators profiled TCR beta VDJ and CDR3 from genomic DNA template. TCRdb redid the calling of the reads with MiXCR, one entry per CDR3 protein. The data contain under 350,000 distinct CDR3 sequences, 45% to 65% of them singletons. Patients included in sequencing had previously demonstrated CD8+CD57+ cell expansion by flow cytometry. The sample was sorted CD4+, CD8+, or CD8+CD57+ T cells (not recorded which) from PBMCs. These receptor sequences come from a human donor with aplastic anemia.

The chain uses TRBV7-3 and TRBJ1-6; weak D call: TRBD1 (5 bases). The CDR3 runs 15 residues. Germline V gene sequence: CDR1 SGHTA, CDR2 FQGTGA. Trimming left V 4 bases short and J 14 bases short, with 21 bases between. The DNA for the CDR3 is TGTGCCAGCAGCTCCACAGGCGCGTTGGGGTCAACCCTCCACTTT. Translation gives CASSSTGALGSTLHF.

This clonotype was counted at least ten times. Written as DNA, the CDR3 is TGCGCCAGCAGTGTGGACAGGGATCAGCCCCAGCATTTT. This translates into CASSVDRDQPQHF. The chain has TRBV10-1 and TRBJ1-5, with TRBD1 matching 8 bases. The CDR3 covers 13 residues. With 4 bases clipped from V and 5 bases from J, the junction kept 1 base outside the gene matches. From germline, CDR1 is WNHNN and CDR2 SYGVQD (reference sequence).

The CDR3, as DNA: TGCAGCGTTGTAAACAAAGATGGCTACACCTTC. It specifies CSVVNKDGYTF. The chain uses TRBV29-1 and TRBJ1-2, with D unresolved. V dropped 4 bases and J dropped 6 bases, with 9 bases sitting between them. Looked up from germline, CDR1 is SQVTM and CDR2 is ANQGSEA. The CDR3 has 11 amino acids.

This chain links TRBV2 with TRBJ2-7; D not certain. CDR1 SNHLY and CDR2 FYNNEI come from the germline V gene. The CDR3 contains 12 residues. V gave up 3 bases and J gave up 5 bases, with 8 bases separating them. The DNA for the CDR3 is TGTGCCAGCAGTGACCTACTTGACGAGCAGTACTTC. Amino acid sequence: CASSDLLDEQYF.

The chain links TRBV7-9 to TRBJ2-5, with TRBD1 as a possible D gene (6 bases). Trimming left V 5 bases short and J 1 base short, with 11 bases between. The CDR3 is 14 residues long. The germline V gene has CDR1 SEHNR and CDR2 FQNEAQ (reference sequence). CDR3 in amino acids: CASSDTGTQETQYF. CDR3 DNA sequence: TGTGCCAGCAGCGATACAGGGACCCAAGAGACCCAGTACTTC.

V usage is TRBV10-1 and J usage is TRBJ2-7; no clear D. CDR1 WNHNN and CDR2 SYGVQD come from the germline V gene (reference sequence). The V end lost 2 bases, the J end lost 7 bases, and 9 bases lay between the germline ends. This CDR3 spans 12 amino acids. CDR3 protein: CASSEVVEEQYF. Written as DNA, the CDR3 is TGCGCCAGCAGTGAGGTGGTGGAAGAGCAGTACTTC.

DNA for the CDR3: TGTGCCAGCATCAGCCGGGGACAGGGGAGGAGCACTGAAGCTTTCTTT. Translating gives CASISRGQGRSTEAFF. This chain uses TRBV7-9 with TRBJ1-1, with TRBD1 matching 10 bases. V lost 7 bases and J lost 4; bases outside the gene matches: 12. CDR1 is SEHNR and CDR2 is FQNEAQ in the germline V gene (reference sequence). This CDR3 contains 16 residues.